These 14 T cell receptor beta chains were all obtained from the same sample, sequenced in a study of T cell responses to AZD1222 COVID-19 vaccine. Profiling relied on immunoSEQ multiplex PCR, and the TCRdb table lists in-frame clones only, not all of them. The repertoire holds approximately 150,000 clones, with about 90% as singletons. The sequenced sample was peripheral blood, obtained 28 days after the second AZD1222 dose. These receptors came from an adult who received the AZD1222 COVID-19 vaccine.

This clone was seen once. The V call is TRBV30, the J call TRBJ1-3, with a weak D call TRBD1 (5 bases). This CDR3 spans 13 amino acids. Trimming took off 0 bases at V and 3 bases at J, with 6 bases between the two ends. Germline CDR1 and CDR2: GTSNPN and SVGIG (reference sequence). The CDR3 DNA reads TGTGCCTGGAGTGTGGGGGTTGGAAACACCATATATTTT. Its translation is CAWSVGVGNTIYF.

The gene calls are TRBV5-1 and TRBJ1-6, with D maybe TRBD1 (5 bases). Trimming took off 4 bases at V and 4 bases at J, with 12 bases between the two ends. CDR1 and CDR2 from the germline V gene are SGHRS and YFSETQ. The CDR3 runs to 15 residues. CDR3 amino acids: CASSPPTDYNSPLHF. CDR3 coding DNA: TGCGCCAGCAGCCCGCCGACAGATTATAATTCACCCCTCCACTTT.

The table lists this clone with a count of one. The chain joins TRBV2 to TRBJ2-7; D assignment may be TRBD1 or TRBD2 (5 bases each). Germline V gene data show CDR1 as SNHLY and CDR2 as FYNNEI. The ends were cut back, 6 bases at V and 3 bases at J, with 15 bases in the middle. The CDR3 is 14 residues long. For the CDR3, the DNA is TGTGCCAGCAGGCCACGGGACCGATACTACGAGCAGTACTTC. It specifies CASRPRDRYYEQYF.

This clone appeared a single time. The V and J genes are TRBV4-1 and TRBJ1-1; D unclear. V was trimmed by 1 base and J by 0 bases, leaving 12 bases between them. The germline V gene has CDR1 MGHRA and CDR2 YSYEKL. The CDR3 covers 16 residues. The CDR3 is CASSQGKQIVNTEAFF. The CDR3 nucleotides are TGCGCCAGCAGCCAAGGCAAACAGATAGTGAACACTGAAGCTTTCTTT.

This sequence joins TRBV7-9 and TRBJ1-4, with 9 bases lining up with TRBD1. The CDR3 totals 18 residues. Germline lookup yields CDR1 SEHNR and CDR2 FQNEAQ (reference sequence). V shed 4 bases and J 5 bases; nucleotides not matched to a gene: 14. The CDR3 bases are TGTGCCAGCAGCTCTGAAACAGGGGGCGGCCGTCTAAATGAAAAACTGTTTTTT. This sequence encodes CASSSETGGGRLNEKLFF.

The rearrangement links TRBV30 to TRBJ1-5; no reliable D call. CDR1 and CDR2 (germline): GTSNPN, SVGIG (reference sequence). Trimming took off 0 bases at V and 6 bases at J, with 12 bases between the two ends. The length of the CDR3 is 14 residues. The CDR3 DNA follows: TGTGCCTGGAGTGTACTGGCTAAGGGTCAGCCCCAGCATTTT. This translates into CAWSVLAKGQPQHF. Variable domain in full (rest from reference TRBV30 and TRBJ1-5): SQTIHQWPATLVQPVGSPLSLECTVEGTSNPNLYWYRQAAGRGLQLLFYSVGIGQISSEVPQNLSASRPQDRQFILSSKKLLLSDSGFYLCAWSVLAKGQPQHFGDGTRLSIL.

V and J are TRBV7-9 and TRBJ2-1, with D maybe TRBD2 (5 bases). V shed 3 bases and J shed 4 bases, with 16 bases lying between them. Germline CDR1 SEHNR, CDR2 FQNEAQ (reference sequence). The CDR3 sequence is 16 residues long. CDR3 sequence: CASSFLSGGAYNEQFF. The CDR3 DNA sequence: TGTGCCAGCAGCTTCTTATCCGGAGGAGCATACAATGAGCAGTTCTTC.

The gene calls are TRBV6-6 and TRBJ1-1, with D uncertain. The CDR3 contains 15 residues. Looked up from germline, CDR1 is MNHNY and CDR2 is SVGAGI (reference sequence). Trimming removed 2 bases at V and 1 base at J, with 11 bases between. CDR3 bases: TGTGCCAGCAGTTACCCCGGCAGATCGAACACTGAAGCTTTCTTT. The encoded protein is CASSYPGRSNTEAFF.

The chain links TRBV7-9 to TRBJ1-6; D unclear. Looked up from germline, CDR1 is SEHNR and CDR2 is FQNEAQ (reference sequence). The CDR3 is made up of 15 amino acids. Trimming pared 2 bases from V and 10 bases from J, leaving 15 bases between. In DNA, the CDR3 is TGTGCCAGCAGCTTACGTGACACGATGGGATCACCCCTCCACTTT. Amino acids: CASSLRDTMGSPLHF.

The chain uses TRBV19 and TRBJ1-2; D is ambiguous. V shed 10 bases and J shed 0 bases, with 15 bases lying between them. The germline V gene has CDR1 LNHDA and CDR2 SQIVND (reference sequence). The CDR3 has 14 amino acids. The CDR3 coding sequence is TGTGCCACCACGCCGGGCAGTTCTAACTATGGCTACACCTTC. Translated: CATTPGSSNYGYTF.

J is TRBJ1-3 and V is TRBV19; no reliable D call. This CDR3 has 15 amino acids. Germline lookup yields CDR1 LNHDA and CDR2 SQIVND (reference sequence). V was trimmed by 3 bases and J by 0 bases, leaving 9 bases between them. Written as DNA, the CDR3 is TGTGCCAGTAGTATTGCCAGCCACTCTGGAAACACCATATATTTT. The encoded protein is CASSIASHSGNTIYF.

The J gene is TRBJ2-5, the V gene TRBV2; 11 nucleotides match TRBD2. Germline V gene data show CDR1 as SNHLY and CDR2 as FYNNEI. V trimming: 6 bases; J trimming: 3 bases; junction bases outside the gene matches: 3. The CDR3 sequence is 14 residues long. The CDR3 DNA sequence: TGTGCCAGCAGCGAGGGACTAGCGGAAGAGACCCAGTACTTC. Protein: CASSEGLAEETQYF.

V and J are TRBV5-6 and TRBJ1-2; maybe TRBD1 (6 bases). The CDR3 has 14 amino acids. Germline V gene sequence: CDR1 SGHDT, CDR2 YYEEEE. V was pared by 2 bases and J by 8 bases, with 16 bases between. CDR3 DNA sequence: TGTGCCAGCAGCTTCGGCAGGGGAATAGCGGGCTACACCTTC. It specifies CASSFGRGIAGYTF.

By sample share, this clone is medium-sized (0.01 to 0.1%). This chain uses TRBV6-1 with TRBJ2-3; 9 bases match TRBD2. CDR3 size: 15 residues. Trimming took 3 bases from V and 2 from J; bases not matched to a gene: 3. CDR1 MNHNS and CDR2 SASEGT come from the germline V gene. CDR3 nucleotide sequence: TGTGCCAGCAGTGAGGGCGGGGGGGCCACAGATACGCAGTATTTT. Amino acids: CASSEGGGATDTQYF.